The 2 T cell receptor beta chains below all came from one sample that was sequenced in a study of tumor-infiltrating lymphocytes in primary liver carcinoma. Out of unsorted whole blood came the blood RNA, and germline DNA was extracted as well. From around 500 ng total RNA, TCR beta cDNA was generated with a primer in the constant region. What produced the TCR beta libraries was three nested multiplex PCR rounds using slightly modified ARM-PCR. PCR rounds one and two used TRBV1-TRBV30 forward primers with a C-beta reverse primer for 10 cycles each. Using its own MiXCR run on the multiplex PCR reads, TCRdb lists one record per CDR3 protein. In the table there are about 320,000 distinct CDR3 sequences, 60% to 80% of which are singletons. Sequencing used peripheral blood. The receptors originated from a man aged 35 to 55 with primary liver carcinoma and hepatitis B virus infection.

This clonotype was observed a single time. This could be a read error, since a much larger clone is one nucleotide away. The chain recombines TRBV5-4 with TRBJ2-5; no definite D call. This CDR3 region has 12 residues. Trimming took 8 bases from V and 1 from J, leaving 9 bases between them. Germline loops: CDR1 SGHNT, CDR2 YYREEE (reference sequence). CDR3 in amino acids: CARSGSQETQYF. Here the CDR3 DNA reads TGTGCCAGAAGTGGCAGCCAAGAGACCCAGTACTTC.

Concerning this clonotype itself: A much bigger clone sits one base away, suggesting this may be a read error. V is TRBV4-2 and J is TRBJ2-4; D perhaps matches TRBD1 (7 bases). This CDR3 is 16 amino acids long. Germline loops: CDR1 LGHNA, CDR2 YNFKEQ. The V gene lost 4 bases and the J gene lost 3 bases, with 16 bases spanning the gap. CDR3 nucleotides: TGTGCCAGCAGCCCCGGGGCAGGGGGAGGCAAAAACATTCAGTACTTC. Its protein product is CASSPGAGGGKNIQYF.